This is a list of T cell receptor beta chains from one sample in a study of cytomegalovirus exposure and HLA in healthy donors. This table comes from immunoSEQ multiplex PCR, and its TCRdb copy is limited to in-frame clones, with some not included. The table includes around 120,000 clones, 80% detected once. What was sequenced was PBMCs. These receptors were obtained from a man between 25 and 39 years old in good health and CMV-seronegative. CDR3s include the opening cysteine and the closing phenylalanine or tryptophan. D genes are given only for firm matches. The listing skips clone size in some rows; elsewhere it reads once, few, many or a size class.

TRBV6-1	-	-	TRBJ1-1	CASSPSRGDTEAFF	TGTGCCAGCAGTCCCTCCAGGGGAGACACTGAAGCTTTCTTT
TRBV28	-	once	TRBJ2-7	CASSLTTTEQYF	TGTGCCAGCAGTTTAACGACGACAGAGCAGTACTTC
TRBV7-9	-	-	TRBJ2-4	CASRPFTGGAVDIQYF	TGTGCCAGCAGACCTTTTACCGGGGGAGCTGTGGACATTCAGTACTTC
TRBV4-3	-	-	TRBJ2-2	CASSRLADFTGELFF	TGCGCCAGCAGCCGACTGGCGGATTTTACCGGGGAGCTGTTTTTT
TRBV5-1	-	once	TRBJ2-7	CASSRTPGDSYEQYF	TGCGCCAGCAGCCGAACACCAGGGGATAGCTACGAGCAGTACTTC
TRBV2	TRBD2	-	TRBJ2-7	CASSLLAGGRYF	TGTGCCAGCAGCTTACTAGCGGGAGGTCGGTACTTC
TRBV11-2	TRBD2	-	TRBJ2-2	CASSSFSGSPGELFF	TGTGCCAGCAGCTCCTTTAGCGGGAGCCCGGGGGAGCTGTTTTTT
TRBV28	TRBD1	-	TRBJ2-7	CASETGGVPSYEQYF	TGTGCCAGCGAAACAGGGGGCGTCCCCTCCTACGAGCAGTACTTC
TRBV2	-	-	TRBJ2-7	CASNMGQTYEQYF	TGTGCCAGCAATATGGGGCAGACCTACGAGCAGTACTTC
TRBV27	TRBD1	once	TRBJ2-7	CASSHAGTGTYEQYF	TGTGCCAGCAGTCATGCCGGGACAGGGACCTACGAGCAGTACTTC
TRBV4-1	TRBD1	-	TRBJ1-5	CASSHSWTGGVQPQHF	TGCGCCAGCAGCCATTCCTGGACAGGGGGCGTTCAGCCCCAGCATTTT
TRBV7-9	TRBD2	-	TRBJ2-5	CASSPRLAGEETQYF	TGTGCCAGCAGCCCACGACTAGCGGGAGAAGAGACCCAGTACTTC
TRBV18	-	-	TRBJ2-7	CASSLGQSKTYEQYF	TGTGCCAGCTCATTGGGACAAAGCAAAACCTACGAGCAGTACTTC
TRBV6-1	-	-	TRBJ1-2	CASSDYGRGGGYTF	TGTGCCAGCAGTGATTATGGAAGGGGTGGCGGCTACACCTTC
TRBV11-3	-	-	TRBJ2-7	CASSSTYEQYF	TGTGCCAGCAGCTCAACATACGAGCAGTACTTC
TRBV10-2	TRBD1	once	TRBJ2-4	CASSGMAITGGGGIQYF	TGCGCCAGCAGTGGAATGGCCATTACAGGGGGCGGAGGCATTCAGTACTTC
TRBV14	TRBD2	-	TRBJ2-7	CASSLIEAGAYEQYF	TGTGCCAGCAGCCTCATTGAGGCGGGAGCCTACGAGCAGTACTTC
TRBV6-1	-	once	TRBJ1-4	CASRPGSPTNEKLFF	TGTGCCAGCAGGCCAGGCAGCCCAACTAATGAAAAACTGTTTTTT
TRBV14	TRBD1	-	TRBJ2-3	CASRQQGAATDTQYF	TGTGCCAGCAGACAACAGGGGGCAGCAACAGATACGCAGTATTTT
TRBV6-1	-	-	TRBJ2-7	CASSGVTQGFYEQYF	TGTGCCAGCAGCGGCGTAACACAGGGATTCTACGAGCAGTACTTC
TRBV10-3	TRBD1	-	TRBJ1-2	CAISESGGTGGADGYTF	TGTGCCATCAGTGAGTCGGGGGGGACAGGGGGCGCGGATGGCTACACCTTC
TRBV2	TRBD2	-	TRBJ2-1	CASFSGRADGNEQFF	TGTGCCAGTTTTAGCGGGAGGGCCGATGGAAATGAGCAGTTCTTC
TRBV2	-	once	TRBJ1-4	CAGAGESEKLFF	TGTGCCGGAGCGGGGGAGAGTGAAAAACTGTTTTTT
TRBV4-1	-	-	TRBJ2-1	CAGAQGRSSYNEQFF	TGCGCCGGGGCACAGGGTCGGTCCTCCTACAATGAGCAGTTCTTC
TRBV25-1	-	-	TRBJ1-1	CASSATGRNTEAFF	TGTGCCAGCAGTGCAACAGGGAGAAACACTGAAGCTTTCTTT
TRBV19	-	few	TRBJ2-2	CASGGRLSTGELFF	TGTGCCAGTGGTGGCAGACTCTCCACCGGGGAGCTGTTTTTT
TRBV7-6	-	-	TRBJ1-5	CASSLASGGNQSQHF	TGTGCCAGCAGCTTAGCGTCGGGGGGCAATCAGTCCCAGCATTTT
TRBV7-9	-	-	TRBJ1-2	CASSPNTQYSNYGYTF	TGTGCCAGCAGCCCAAATACGCAGTATTCTAACTATGGCTACACCTTC
TRBV28	TRBD1	few	TRBJ1-2	CASSRRQGSGYTF	TGTGCCAGCAGCCGAAGACAGGGTTCCGGCTACACCTTC
TRBV18	-	-	TRBJ2-7	CASSPNTGYEQYF	TGTGCCAGCTCACCAAATACGGGCTACGAGCAGTACTTC
TRBV7-2	-	-	TRBJ1-4	CASSLAGPNEKLFF	TGTGCCAGCAGCTTAGCGGGGCCTAATGAAAAACTGTTTTTT
TRBV28	TRBD2	-	TRBJ2-3	CASSPSGNRDTQYF	TGTGCCAGCAGTCCTAGCGGGAATCGGGATACGCAGTATTTT
TRBV30	TRBD2	-	TRBJ2-2	CAWRTSGNTGELFF	TGTGCCTGGAGGACTAGCGGAAACACCGGGGAGCTGTTTTTT
TRBV6-5	TRBD1	-	TRBJ1-2	CASSSGTGAYGYTF	TGTGCCAGCAGTTCCGGGACAGGGGCTTATGGCTACACCTTC
TRBV25-1	TRBD1	-	TRBJ1-2	CASSDSRQGVYGYPF	TGTGCCAGCAGTGATAGTCGGCAGGGGGTATATGGCTACCCCTTC
TRBV18	-	-	TRBJ1-3	CASSPTPGAELGNTIYF	TGTGCCAGCTCACCAACACCAGGGGCCGAACTTGGAAACACCATATATTTT
TRBV4-2	TRBD2	-	TRBJ2-1	CASSPQLADPSNEQFF	TGTGCCAGCAGCCCCCAACTAGCGGACCCCTCCAATGAGCAGTTCTTC